The sequence of this TCR beta chain was determined in a study of T cell repertoires in cytomegalovirus infection. Study information: Based on public TCR beta signatures, there were indications of CMV infection and of a matching HLA type. Overall study findings and caveats: The study found HLA-C-restricted CMV-specific TCR beta clonotypes dominating the ex vivo response.

This clonotype was seen a handful of times. Its cognate antigen is unknown. Germline V gene sequence: CDR1 MNHEY, CDR2 SVGAGI. Trimming took 0 bases from V and 12 from J, leaving 14 bases between them. This CDR3 has 13 amino acids. TCRdb re-called the reads with MiXCR, one entry per CDR3 protein. The sample yields more than 250,000 distinct CDR3 sequences, roughly 13% seen once. The rearrangement joins TRBV6-5 to TRBJ1-2; D may be TRBD1 (5 bases). Specimen: PBMCs. This sequence was found in a human donor in good health (CMV status not recorded). Some clones in this sample may be carry-over from other donors' samples. In DNA, the CDR3 is TGTGCCAGCAGTTACTCGATAGGCCGGGACCACACCTTC. Translating gives CASSYSIGRDHTF.